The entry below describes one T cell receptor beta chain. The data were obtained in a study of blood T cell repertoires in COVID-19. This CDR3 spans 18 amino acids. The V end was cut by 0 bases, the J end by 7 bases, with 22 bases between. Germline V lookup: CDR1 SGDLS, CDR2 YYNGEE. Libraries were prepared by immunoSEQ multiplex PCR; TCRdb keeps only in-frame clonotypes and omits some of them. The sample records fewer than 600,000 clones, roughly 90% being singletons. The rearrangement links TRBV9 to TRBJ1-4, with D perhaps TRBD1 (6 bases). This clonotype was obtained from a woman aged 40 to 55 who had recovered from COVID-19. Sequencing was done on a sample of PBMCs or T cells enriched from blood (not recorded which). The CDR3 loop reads CASSVGGRAGGAGEKLFF. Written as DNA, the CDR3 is TGTGCCAGCAGCGTAGGAGGAAGGGCGGGGGGGGCAGGTGAAAAACTGTTTTTT.